The 14 T cell receptor beta chains below were found in one sample sequenced in a study of human CD8 memory T cell subsets (dated by TCRdb to the early 2020s). A Human TCR Profiling Kit was used to prepare UMI-labeled 5' RACE TCRbeta libraries. TCRdb reprocessed the reads into one record per CDR3 protein sequence, lacking DNA. The data table for this sample lists about 12,000 distinct CDR3 sequences. The ten largest clones capture 12% to 15% of the sample. The specimen sequenced was CD8+ T cells from PBMCs. Every receptor here comes from a human donor in good health.

The chain employs TRBV14 and TRBJ2-7; the D gene TCRdb calls, TRBD2, cannot be checked with no DNA. The CDR3 is 15 residues long. The germline CDR1 and CDR2 sequences are SGHDN and FVKESK. This CDR3 reads CASSPPAGGTYEQYF. The full variable domain, completed using reference TRBV14 and TRBJ2-7, is EAGVTQFPSHSVIEKGQTVTLRCDPISGHDNLYWYRRVMGKEIKFLLHFVKESKQDESGMPNNRFLAERTGGTYSTLKVQPAELEDSGVYFCASSPPAGGTYEQYFGPGTRLTVT.

CDR3: CSVEGLQEETQYF. This rearrangement joins TRBV29-1 to TRBJ2-5. CDR1 is SQVTM, CDR2 ANQGSEA, per germline. The CDR3 runs to 13 residues.

The chain recombines TRBV4-3 with TRBJ2-7; TCRdb's D gene call, TRBD2, goes unchecked for lack of DNA. This CDR3 comprises 14 residues. Germline values: CDR1 LGHNA, CDR2 YSLEER. The CDR3 loop reads CASSRGSSSYEQYF.

The V call is TRBV7-2, the J call TRBJ1-2; TCRdb lists TRBD1, though no DNA is available to test this call. The CDR3 spans 14 residues. In germline, CDR1 is SGHTA, CDR2 FQGNSA. The CDR3 region is CASSFTSGVYGYTF. The complete variable domain, with remaining parts taken from reference TRBV7-2 and TRBJ1-2, reads GAGVSQSPSNKVTEKGKDVELRCDPISGHTALYWYRQSLGQGLEFLIYFQGNSAPDKSGLPSDRFSAERTGGSVSTLTIQRTQQEDSAVYLCASSFTSGVYGYTFGSGTRLTVV.

V is TRBV19 and J is TRBJ1-2; no DNA is available, so the TRBD1 call from TCRdb remains unchecked. CDR1 and CDR2 (germline): LNHDA, SQIVND (reference sequence). There are 14 residues in the CDR3. The CDR3 loop is CASTPGQENYGYTF.

The gene calls are TRBV7-2 and TRBJ1-4; as DNA is missing, the TRBD1 call by TCRdb cannot be tested. From germline, CDR1 is SGHTA and CDR2 FQGNSA. There are 17 residues in the CDR3. The CDR3 loop is CASSKVPGQGSNEKLFF.

The V gene is TRBV4-3, the J gene TRBJ1-1; the D call from TCRdb, TRBD1, cannot be confirmed without DNA. Germline V gives CDR1 LGHNA, CDR2 YSLEER. The CDR3 runs 20 residues. The CDR3 sequence: CASSQDRPGQGTLGDTEAFF.

By frequency, this clonotype is medium-sized. The J gene is TRBJ1-1, the V gene TRBV4-3; TCRdb's D call of TRBD1 is untestable without DNA. This CDR3 contains 13 residues. CDR1 is LGHNA, CDR2 YSLEER, per germline. CDR3 sequence reads: CASSQDPGLEAFF.

The chain combines TRBV20-1 with TRBJ2-3; TCRdb designates TRBD1, a call that cannot be tested without DNA. The germline CDR1 and CDR2 sequences are DFQATT and SNEGSKA (reference sequence). CDR3 length: 14 residues. The CDR3 loop reads CSARSGLPADTQYF.

The rearrangement joins TRBV30 to TRBJ2-1; as DNA is missing, the TRBD1 call by TCRdb cannot be tested. Germline CDR1 and CDR2: GTSNPN and SVGIG (reference sequence). CDR3 length: 13 amino acids. The CDR3 reads CAWSAGGDNEQFF.

The chain recombines TRBV23-1 with TRBJ1-5; the TRBD1 assignment by TCRdb is unverifiable without DNA. TRBV23-1 is treated as an ORF (open reading frame) with a function not yet certain. The CDR3 loop spans 15 amino acids. The CDR3 reads CASSQSRGGHQPQHF.

This clonotype is classed as large by frequency. J is TRBJ1-1 and V is TRBV15; without DNA, the TCRdb call of TRBD1 cannot be checked. The CDR3 length is 14 residues. CDR1 LNHNV and CDR2 YYDKDF come from the germline V gene (reference sequence). The CDR3 protein is CATSRSFETEEAFF.

The chain links TRBV29-1 to TRBJ1-1; the D call from TCRdb, TRBD1, cannot be confirmed without DNA. Germline CDR1 is SQVTM and CDR2 is ANQGSEA. CDR3 length: 12 residues. CDR3 loop: CSAQGGDTEAFF.

The chain has TRBV4-3 and TRBJ2-1; TCRdb's D call of TRBD1 is untestable without DNA. This CDR3 is 17 amino acids long. Germline lookup yields CDR1 LGHNA and CDR2 YSLEER. The CDR3 region is CASSQERGGYSLNEQFF.